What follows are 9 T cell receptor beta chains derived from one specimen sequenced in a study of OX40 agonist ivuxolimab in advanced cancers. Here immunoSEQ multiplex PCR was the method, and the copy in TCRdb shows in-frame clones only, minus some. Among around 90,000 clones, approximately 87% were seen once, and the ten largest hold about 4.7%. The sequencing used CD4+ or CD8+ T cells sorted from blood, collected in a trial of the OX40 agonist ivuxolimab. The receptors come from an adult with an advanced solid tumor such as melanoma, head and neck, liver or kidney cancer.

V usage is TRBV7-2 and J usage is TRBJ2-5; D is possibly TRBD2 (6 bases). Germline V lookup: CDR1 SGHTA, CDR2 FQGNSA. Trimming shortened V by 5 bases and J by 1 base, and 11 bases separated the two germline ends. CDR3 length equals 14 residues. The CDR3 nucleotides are TGTGCCAGCAGCGCCGGGACTTTCCAAGAGACCCAGTACTTC. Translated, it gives CASSAGTFQETQYF.

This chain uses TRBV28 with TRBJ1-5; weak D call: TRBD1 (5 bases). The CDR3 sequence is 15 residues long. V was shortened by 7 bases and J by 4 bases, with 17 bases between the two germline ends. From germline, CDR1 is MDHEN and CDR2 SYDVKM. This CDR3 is CASTKSFRANQPQHF. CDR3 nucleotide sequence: TGTGCCAGCACCAAAAGTTTCAGGGCGAATCAGCCCCAGCATTTT.

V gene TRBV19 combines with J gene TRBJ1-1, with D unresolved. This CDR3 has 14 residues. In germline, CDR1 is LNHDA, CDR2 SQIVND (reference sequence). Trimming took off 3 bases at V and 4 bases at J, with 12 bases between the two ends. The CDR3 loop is CASSIDPPVTEAFF. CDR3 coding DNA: TGTGCCAGTAGTATCGACCCACCGGTCACTGAAGCTTTCTTT.

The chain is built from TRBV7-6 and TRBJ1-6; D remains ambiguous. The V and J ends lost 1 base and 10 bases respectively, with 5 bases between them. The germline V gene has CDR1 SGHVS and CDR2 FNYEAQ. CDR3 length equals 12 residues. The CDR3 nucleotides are TGTGCCAGCAGCTTAGATACCTCACCCCTCCACTTT. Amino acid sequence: CASSLDTSPLHF.

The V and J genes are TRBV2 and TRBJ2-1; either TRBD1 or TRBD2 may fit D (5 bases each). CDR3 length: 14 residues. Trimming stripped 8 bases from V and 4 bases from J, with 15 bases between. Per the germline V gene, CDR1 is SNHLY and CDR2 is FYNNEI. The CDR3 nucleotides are TGTGCCAGCGTGCGAGAGGGGCAATACAATGAGCAGTTCTTC. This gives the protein CASVREGQYNEQFF.

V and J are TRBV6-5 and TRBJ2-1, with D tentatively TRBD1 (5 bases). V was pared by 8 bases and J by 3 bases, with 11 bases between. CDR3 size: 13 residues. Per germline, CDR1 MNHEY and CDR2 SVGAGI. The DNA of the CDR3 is TGTGCCAGCCATCTAGGGGTCTACAATGAGCAGTTCTTC. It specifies CASHLGVYNEQFF.

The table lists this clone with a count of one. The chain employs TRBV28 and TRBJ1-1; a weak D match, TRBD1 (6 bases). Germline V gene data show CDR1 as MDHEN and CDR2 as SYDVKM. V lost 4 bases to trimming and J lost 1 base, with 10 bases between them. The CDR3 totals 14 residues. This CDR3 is CASSSGARNTEAFF. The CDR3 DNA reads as TGTGCCAGCAGTTCAGGGGCCCGGAACACTGAAGCTTTCTTT.

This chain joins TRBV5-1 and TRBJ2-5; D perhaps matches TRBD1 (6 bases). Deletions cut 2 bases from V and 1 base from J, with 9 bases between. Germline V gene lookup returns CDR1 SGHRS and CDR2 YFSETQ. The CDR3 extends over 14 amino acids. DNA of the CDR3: TGCGCCAGCAGCTTACAGGGTTCCCAAGAGACCCAGTACTTC. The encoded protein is CASSLQGSQETQYF.

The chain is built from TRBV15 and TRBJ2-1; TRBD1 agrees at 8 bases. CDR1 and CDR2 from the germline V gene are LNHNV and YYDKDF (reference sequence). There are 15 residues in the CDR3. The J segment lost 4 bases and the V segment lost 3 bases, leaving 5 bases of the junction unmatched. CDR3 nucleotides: TGTGCCACCAGCAGTAGGACAGGGACTTACAATGAGCAGTTCTTC. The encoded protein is CATSSRTGTYNEQFF.